The clone carrying this T cell receptor (beta chain) was detected ten times or more. It was through 5'RACE template switching that TCR cDNA was made, with a universal primer site and UMIs added. TCRdb independently ran MiXCR on the 5' RACE reads; one entry per CDR3 protein. This table has tens of thousands of distinct CDR3 sequences, 5% to 7% appearing once. These data come from a study of T cells after yellow fever vaccination. General study points: The secondary T-cell response peaked on day 5, not day 15, but was weaker. Abundant clonotypes from the bulk population could contaminate FACS-sorted repertoires. Day 0 sorted memory subsets lacked detectable levels of almost all vaccine-responding clonotypes.

J lost 9 bases, V lost 6 bases, and 11 bases had no gene match. Germline assignment: CDR1 DFQATT and CDR2 SNEGSKA (reference sequence). The CDR3 length is 13 residues. The chain links TRBV20-1 to TRBJ1-5; 7 positions match TRBD1. The receptor comes from a man aged 25-45 years who received the YFV17D yellow fever vaccine. The source material was PBMCs, either bulk or a sorted T-cell subset (CD4+, CD8+, memory, or dextramer-sorted; not recorded which), sampled 15 days after the yellow fever booster vaccination. The CDR3 sequence is CSARDREGAPQHF. CDR3 nucleotide sequence: TGCAGTGCCCGAGACAGGGAAGGCGCGCCCCAGCATTTT.